One and the same sample provided the 28 T cell receptor beta chains below, sequenced in a study of blood T cell repertoires in COVID-19 (dated by TCRdb to the early 2020s). Libraries came from the immunoSEQ multiplex PCR assay. The table comes from immuneACCESS by way of TCRdb, which keeps in-frame sequences with V and J called. Part of the clones is missing from these tables; in studies checked, under half for an unresolved V gene and the rest for unknown reasons. Recorded for this sample are some 58,000 clones; over 75% of them occurred a single time. The leading ten clones occupy about 30% of the sample. Material: peripheral blood. The receptors here all came from a man in his fifties or sixties with COVID-19, enrolled during active disease.

V gene TRBV28 combines with J gene TRBJ2-1; D remains ambiguous. The CDR3 is 11 residues long. The germline V gene has CDR1 MDHEN and CDR2 SYDVKM. Deletions cut 10 bases from V and 3 bases from J, with 7 bases between. The CDR3 loop reads CATTGYNEQFF. The CDR3 nucleotides read TGTGCCACCACTGGCTACAATGAGCAGTTCTTC.

There are a few counts of this clone. The CDR3 protein is CASSQDRGSNQPQHF. In DNA form, the CDR3 reads TGTGCCAGCAGCCAAGATCGCGGGTCCAATCAGCCCCAGCATTTT. The chain carries TRBV3-1 (or the pseudogene TRBV3-2) and TRBJ1-5; D is unclear. Per germline, CDR1 LGHDT and CDR2 YNNKEL (reference sequence). V was cut by 0 bases and J by 3 bases, with 9 bases left in between. The CDR3 spans 15 residues.

The chain uses TRBV11-2 and TRBJ2-1, with TRBD1 matching over 12 bases. V shed 5 bases and J 8 bases; nucleotides not matched to a gene: 7. Germline CDR1 is SGHAT and CDR2 is FQNNGV. This CDR3 region has 15 residues. CDR3 nucleotides: TGTGCCAGCAGCCGTGGGACAGGGGGCAGCGATGAGCAGTTCTTC. This encodes CASSRGTGGSDEQFF.

The chain recombines TRBV7-2 with TRBJ2-6, with 14 bases fitting TRBD2. Germline V gene data show CDR1 as SGHTA and CDR2 as FQGNSA. The CDR3 extends over 19 amino acids. The V gene end was trimmed by 5 bases and the J gene end by 3 bases; junction bases not matched to a gene: 9. The DNA of the CDR3 is TGTGCCAGCAGCCCGGGGGGCGGACTAGCGGGAGGTGGGGCCAACGTCCTGACTTTC. It encodes CASSPGGGLAGGGANVLTF.

The chain carries TRBV27 and TRBJ2-1; 9 nucleotides align to TRBD1. The CDR3 is 16 amino acids. From germline, CDR1 is MNHEY and CDR2 SMNVEV (reference sequence). J gave up 9 bases and V 5 bases, and 14 bases lay outside the gene matches. CDR3 protein: CASSTYPGQGNGEQFF. The CDR3 DNA follows: TGTGCCAGCAGTACCTACCCGGGACAGGGAAATGGTGAGCAGTTCTTC.

This chain links TRBV2 with TRBJ1-5; the D gene is possibly TRBD1 (6 bases). Trimming removed 5 bases at V and 2 bases at J, with 10 bases between. This CDR3 has 14 residues. Germline loops: CDR1 SNHLY, CDR2 FYNNEI. This CDR3 is CASSYSGGNQPQHF. CDR3 DNA: TGTGCCAGCAGTTACTCAGGGGGCAATCAGCCCCAGCATTTT.

J is TRBJ2-5 and V is TRBV19; D is possibly TRBD1 (5 bases). V dropped 4 bases and J dropped 1 base, with 10 bases sitting between them. CDR1 and CDR2 (germline): LNHDA, SQIVND (reference sequence). This CDR3 has 14 residues. The CDR3, as DNA: TGTGCCAGTAGTACTCAGGGATCCCAAGAGACCCAGTACTTC. This codes for CASSTQGSQETQYF. The whole variable domain, remainder taken from reference TRBV19 and TRBJ2-5, is DGGITQSPKYLFRKEGQNVTLSCEQNLNHDAMYWYRQDPGQGLRLIYYSQIVNDFQKGDIAEGYSVSREKKESFPLTVTSAQKNPTAFYLCASSTQGSQETQYFGPGTRLLVL.

The chain has TRBV7-9 and TRBJ2-1; 7 bases match TRBD2. The CDR3 covers 15 residues. V was clipped by 0 bases and J by 6 bases; unmatched bases: 5. The germline V gene encodes CDR1 SEHNR and CDR2 FQNEAQ (reference sequence). The CDR3 here is CASSLARGVSNEQFF. The CDR3, as DNA: TGTGCCAGCAGCTTAGCCCGGGGGGTATCCAATGAGCAGTTCTTC.

The J gene is TRBJ1-1, the V gene TRBV5-4; D remains ambiguous. Germline V gene lookup returns CDR1 SGHNT and CDR2 YYREEE (reference sequence). This CDR3 comprises 13 residues. The V gene lost 2 bases and the J gene lost 2 bases, with 7 bases spanning the gap. The CDR3 here is CASSFSGNTEAFF. The DNA of the CDR3 is TGTGCCAGCAGCTTTAGCGGTAACACTGAAGCTTTCTTT.

The V and J genes are TRBV29-1 and TRBJ2-4, with D possibly being TRBD1 (7 bases). Trimming stripped 7 bases from V and 4 bases from J, with 23 bases between. The CDR3 sequence is 16 residues long. CDR1 is SQVTM, CDR2 ANQGSEA, per germline. The CDR3, as DNA: TGCAGCGCCACATACCAGGGGGGCCTAAATAAAAACATTCAGTACTTC. Protein sequence: CSATYQGGLNKNIQYF.

This clone was seen once. The chain combines TRBV9 with TRBJ2-7, with D possibly matching TRBD2 (7 bases). Per germline, CDR1 SGDLS and CDR2 YYNGEE. The V end lost 4 bases, the J end lost 2 bases, and 13 bases lay between the germline ends. The CDR3 loop spans 14 amino acids. The CDR3, as DNA: TGTGCCAGCAGCCAAGGGGGGACTACCTACGAGCAGTACTTC. Protein: CASSQGGTTYEQYF.

This clone was observed a handful of times. J is TRBJ1-1 and V is TRBV4-3; D ambiguous. Trimming left V 1 base short and J 5 bases short, with 8 bases between. The CDR3 covers 13 residues. Germline loops: CDR1 LGHNA, CDR2 YSLEER. The CDR3 reads CASSQVRRTEAFF. For the CDR3, the DNA is TGCGCCAGCAGCCAAGTACGGCGGACTGAAGCTTTCTTT.

The chain couples TRBV5-1 to TRBJ2-5; 8 nucleotides agree with TRBD1. CDR1 is SGHRS, CDR2 YFSETQ, per germline. This CDR3 is 15 amino acids long. V was clipped by 4 bases and J by 2 bases; unmatched bases: 7. The chain's CDR3 is CASSPPGTGQETQYF. The CDR3 DNA follows: TGCGCCAGCAGCCCCCCCGGGACAGGTCAAGAGACCCAGTACTTC.

V usage is TRBV15 and J usage is TRBJ2-7; D is perhaps TRBD1 (6 bases). The CDR3 spans 13 residues. V shed 3 bases and J shed 3 bases, with 9 bases lying between them. Germline assignment: CDR1 LNHNV and CDR2 YYDKDF (reference sequence). The CDR3 region has the DNA TGTGCCACCAGCAGGGACAGCTACTACGAGCAGTACTTC. Translated, it gives CATSRDSYYEQYF. Supplemented by reference TRBV15 and TRBJ2-7, the full variable domain reads DAMVIQNPRYQVTQFGKPVTLSCSQTLNHNVMYWYQQKSSQAPKLLFHYYDKDFNNEADTPDNFQSRRPNTSFCFLDIRSPGLGDTAMYLCATSRDSYYEQYFGPGTRLTVT.

V usage is TRBV7-9 and J usage is TRBJ1-4; D gene ambiguous. This CDR3 has 14 amino acids. Germline lookup yields CDR1 SEHNR and CDR2 FQNEAQ (reference sequence). Deletions cut 1 base from V and 8 bases from J, with 11 bases between. The CDR3 sequence is CASSLGGMGEKLFF. CDR3 in DNA: TGTGCCAGCAGCTTAGGAGGGATGGGCGAAAAACTGTTTTTT.

In its sample, this clone was seen a few times. The chain carries TRBV28 and TRBJ1-2, with a possible D match to TRBD1 (5 bases). The CDR3 is 13 amino acids. Germline V gene lookup returns CDR1 MDHEN and CDR2 SYDVKM. Between the trimmed V and J ends, which lost 8 bases and 6 bases, there was a span of 16 bases. CDR3 residues: CASGRDRRNGYTF. The CDR3, as DNA: TGTGCCAGCGGCCGAGACAGAAGGAATGGCTACACCTTC.

The chain recombines TRBV3-1 (or the pseudogene TRBV3-2) with TRBJ2-1; D possibly corresponds to TRBD2 (6 bases). This CDR3 has 14 amino acids. Trimming took 6 bases from V and 7 from J, leaving 16 bases between them. From germline, CDR1 is LGHDT and CDR2 YNNKEL (reference sequence). In DNA, the CDR3 is TGTGCCAGCAGTCCCTGGGTAGCGGTGAATGAGCAGTTCTTC. As protein: CASSPWVAVNEQFF.

The chain couples TRBV6-5 to TRBJ2-5, with 7 bases identical to TRBD1. With V trimmed by 8 bases and J by 2 bases, 8 bases remained unmatched. The CDR3 loop spans 14 amino acids. The germline V gene encodes CDR1 MNHEY and CDR2 SVGAGI. This chain's CDR3 is CASHFGTAQETQYF. The DNA of the CDR3 is TGTGCCAGCCACTTCGGGACAGCACAAGAGACCCAGTACTTC.

This chain links TRBV7-2 with TRBJ1-1, with D maybe TRBD1 (6 bases). Germline V gene data show CDR1 as SGHTA and CDR2 as FQGNSA. V lost 6 bases and J lost 2, with 16 bases in between. This CDR3 is built from 15 residues. The CDR3: CASRVGRGINTEAFF. CDR3 DNA: TGTGCCAGCAGGGTCGGAAGGGGGATAAACACTGAAGCTTTCTTT.

The chain has TRBV12-5 and TRBJ2-7; 9 bases agree with TRBD1. The CDR3 is 15 residues long. The germline V gene encodes CDR1 LGHNT and CDR2 FRNRAP. After removal of 5 bases from V and 5 bases from J, the junction contained 10 bases not matched to a gene. The CDR3 loop is CASGPTGTGSDEQYF. The CDR3 DNA reads TGTGCTAGTGGTCCAACCGGGACAGGGTCCGACGAGCAGTACTTC.

CDR3 protein: CASSQDVWGERNTEAFF. CDR3 sequence (DNA): TGCGCCAGCAGCCAAGACGTGTGGGGGGAAAGGAACACTGAAGCTTTCTTT. The chain links TRBV4-1 to TRBJ1-1; D possibly corresponds to TRBD1 (5 bases). Germline CDR1 MGHRA, CDR2 YSYEKL. Trimming cost V 0 bases and J 1 base, with 15 bases left between them. CDR3 length: 17 amino acids.

A word on this clone: Mismatch with germline at one junction end may stem from a read error. The rearrangement joins TRBV7-7 to TRBJ2-2; TRBD1 might be the D (5 bases). In germline, CDR1 is SSHAT, CDR2 FNYEAQ (reference sequence). The CDR3 extends over 16 amino acids. CDR3 sequence reads: CASSLGVGANTGELFF. Here the CDR3 DNA reads TGTGCTAGCAGCTTAGGGGTCGGAGCGAACACCGGGGAGCTGTTTTTT.

The rearrangement joins TRBV24-1 to TRBJ2-1; 12 bases agree with TRBD2. Germline V gene data show CDR1 as KGHDR and CDR2 as SFDVKD. J gave up 5 bases and V 4 bases, and 5 bases lay outside the gene matches. This CDR3 is 16 amino acids long. The CDR3 is CATSDRTSGADNEQFF. The CDR3 nucleotides read TGTGCCACCAGTGACCGGACTAGCGGGGCAGACAATGAGCAGTTCTTC.

The chain is built from TRBV5-4 and TRBJ1-4, with 9 bases lining up with TRBD1. The CDR3 extends over 15 amino acids. V lost 4 bases to trimming and J lost 5 bases; unmatched junction nucleotides: 6. Germline CDR1 SGHNT, CDR2 YYREEE (reference sequence). DNA of the CDR3: TGTGCCAGCAGCCGGGCCGGGACAGGGAATGAAAAACTGTTTTTT. Translated, it gives CASSRAGTGNEKLFF.

V is TRBV3-1 (or the pseudogene TRBV3-2) and J is TRBJ2-3, with a weak D call TRBD1 (6 bases). Per the germline V gene, CDR1 is LGHDT and CDR2 is YNNKEL (reference sequence). V was cut by 4 bases and J by 3 bases, with 8 bases left in between. The CDR3 length is 13 residues. CDR3 in DNA: TGTGCCAGCAGCCGCCAGGGGACAGATACGCAGTATTTT. Protein sequence: CASSRQGTDTQYF.

The table lists this clone with a count of one. The chain combines TRBV5-1 with TRBJ2-1; TRBD1 aligns across 9 bases. Germline-derived CDR1 and CDR2 are SGHRS and YFSETQ. The CDR3 length is 15 residues. After removal of 1 base from V and 6 bases from J, the junction contained 5 bases not matched to a gene. CDR3 loop: CASSLKGQGINEQFF. The CDR3 DNA reads TGCGCCAGCAGCTTGAAGGGACAGGGAATCAATGAGCAGTTCTTC.

The rearrangement links TRBV5-4 to TRBJ1-3, with D unresolved. The CDR3 has 13 residues. The V end lost 4 bases, the J end lost 2 bases, and 7 bases lay between the germline ends. CDR1 is SGHNT and CDR2 is YYREEE in the germline V gene (reference sequence). CDR3 DNA: TGTGCCAGCAGCGTCCTCGCTGGAAACACCATATATTTT. Amino acids: CASSVLAGNTIYF.

This chain joins TRBV4-1 and TRBJ1-5, with D uncertain. V gave up 1 base and J gave up 3 bases, with 7 bases separating them. The CDR3 sequence is 14 residues long. CDR1 and CDR2 from the germline V gene are MGHRA and YSYEKL. This CDR3 reads CASSQGGNNQPQHF. The CDR3 nucleotides read TGCGCCAGCAGCCAAGGCGGGAACAATCAGCCCCAGCATTTT.